A single sample is the source of the 13 T cell receptor beta chains below, sequenced in a study of T cells in Graves' hyperthyroidism and ophthalmopathy. Amplification targeted TCR beta CDR3 regions from RNA transcripts. RT-PCR in the first round (using the HTBI primer set) targeted the TCR CDR3. TCRdb analysed the multiplex PCR reads with MiXCR anew, one entry per CDR3 protein. The top ten hold roughly 20% of the sample, which has some 380,000 distinct CDR3 sequences, about 14% seen once. The sequenced sample was blood. These receptors were collected from a man aged 25 to 40 with Graves' hyperthyroidism that later progressed to Graves' ophthalmopathy.

This clonotype came up many times. J is TRBJ2-5 and V is TRBV28, with 9 bases matching TRBD2. V shed 3 bases and J 3 bases; nucleotides not matched to a gene: 11. CDR1 and CDR2 from the germline V gene are MDHEN and SYDVKM. The CDR3 covers 17 residues. The CDR3 here is CASSFVLGGGAKETQYF. CDR3 sequence (DNA): TGTGCCAGCAGTTTTGTTTTAGGCGGGGGGGCGAAAGAGACCCAGTACTTC.

This clonotype was found many times. The chain has TRBV20-1 and TRBJ2-7, with 7 bases identical to TRBD2. The junction had 11 bases not matched to a gene; V was cut back by 3 bases and J by 3 bases. Germline V gives CDR1 DFQATT, CDR2 SNEGSKA (reference sequence). This CDR3 region has 15 residues. The chain's CDR3 is CSASLFGGFSYEQYF. In DNA, the CDR3 is TGCAGTGCTAGTCTATTCGGGGGGTTCAGCTACGAGCAGTACTTC.

The chain carries TRBV29-1 and TRBJ2-1, with D possibly TRBD1 on 6 matching bases. The ends were cut back, 7 bases at V and 10 bases at J, with 11 bases in the middle. The germline V gene has CDR1 SQVTM and CDR2 ANQGSEA. The CDR3 covers 10 residues. Written as DNA, the CDR3 is TGCAGCGATCAACAGGGAGAGCAGTTCTTC. Translation gives CSDQQGEQFF.

This clonotype was observed a handful of times. The V call is TRBV28, the J call TRBJ2-5, with 7 bases lining up with TRBD2. Germline-derived CDR1 and CDR2 are MDHEN and SYDVKM. The CDR3 contains 15 residues. The junction had 8 bases not matched to a gene; V was cut back by 4 bases and J by 3 bases. The DNA for the CDR3 is TGTGCCAGCAGTTCCCTAGTCGGGGGGAAAGAGACCCAGTACTTC. Translation: CASSSLVGGKETQYF.

Concerning this clonotype: This sequence may be a read error, since a much larger clone differs from it by one base. The rearrangement links TRBV12-3 or TRBV12-4 to TRBJ1-5, with TRBD1 identical over 8 bases. V was pared by 7 bases and J by 7 bases, with 9 bases of the junction left unmatched. The CDR3 is 14 residues long. CDR3 sequence: CASKRQGKGQPQHF. For the CDR3, the DNA is TGTGCCAGCAAGAGACAGGGGAAGGGACAGCCCCAGCATTTT.

Ten or more counts support this clonotype. The chain carries TRBV2 and TRBJ1-3; no firm D call. The germline CDR1 and CDR2 sequences are SNHLY and FYNNEI. The CDR3 runs to 16 residues. Trimming removed 5 bases at V and 0 bases at J, with 14 bases between. The CDR3 DNA reads TGTGCCAGCAGTCCCTCGGACGGGCGCTCTGGAAACACCATATATTTT. Encoded protein: CASSPSDGRSGNTIYF.

This clonotype was recorded at least ten times. This rearrangement joins TRBV11-2 to TRBJ2-2; 7 positions match TRBD1. This CDR3 region has 15 residues. Germline V gene sequence: CDR1 SGHAT, CDR2 FQNNGV. Trimming at V came to 4 bases and at J to 7 bases, leaving 9 bases not matched to a gene. This CDR3 is CASSSIQGKHGELFF. CDR3 nucleotides: TGTGCCAGCAGCTCAATACAGGGGAAGCACGGGGAGCTGTTTTTT. Filled out from reference TRBV11-2 and TRBJ2-2, the complete variable domain reads EAGVAQSPRYKIIEKRQSVAFWCNPISGHATLYWYQQILGQGPKLLIQFQNNGVVDDSQLPKDRFSAERLKGVDSTLKIQPAKLEDSAVYLCASSSIQGKHGELFFGEGSRLTVL.

This clonotype was seen many times. The chain combines TRBV20-1 with TRBJ1-2; D is ambiguous. CDR3 length: 11 amino acids. Germline assignment: CDR1 DFQATT and CDR2 SNEGSKA (reference sequence). Trimming shortened V by 0 bases and J by 3 bases, and 2 bases separated the two germline ends. This CDR3 is CSAREDYGYTF. DNA of the CDR3: TGCAGTGCTAGAGAGGACTATGGCTACACCTTC.

Many counts were recorded for this clonotype. The V gene is TRBV6-5, the J gene TRBJ2-7; possible D gene TRBD1, 6 bases. V lost 1 base and J lost 0, with 7 bases in between. Germline CDR1 reads MNHEY; CDR2 reads SVGAGI. The CDR3 sequence is 14 residues long. The CDR3 loop is CASSYLQGSYEQYF. The CDR3 coding sequence is TGTGCCAGCAGTTACTTACAGGGCTCCTACGAGCAGTACTTC.

This clonotype was seen repeatedly, ten times or more. The V call is TRBV10-1, the J call TRBJ2-1; D uncertain. CDR1 is WNHNN, CDR2 SYGVQD, per germline (reference sequence). The V end was cut by 2 bases, the J end by 6 bases, with 11 bases between. The CDR3 is 14 amino acids. CDR3 nucleotide sequence: TGCGCCAGCAGTGAGGACCTAAGACGCAATGAGCAGTTCTTC. This sequence encodes CASSEDLRRNEQFF.

The table lists this clonotype with many counts. The V and J genes are TRBV6-2 or TRBV6-3 and TRBJ1-2; weak D call: TRBD1 (6 bases). Germline CDR1 is MNHEY and CDR2 is SVGEGT. V dropped 0 bases and J dropped 4 bases, with 9 bases sitting between them. The CDR3 runs to 14 residues. CDR3 nucleotides: TGTGCCAGCAGTTACTCCGGGGGCTCCTATGGCTACACCTTC. Translated: CASSYSGGSYGYTF.

This clonotype has at least ten counts. The rearrangement joins TRBV15 to TRBJ2-3, with a possible D match to TRBD1 (6 bases). This CDR3 region has 16 residues. Trimming stripped 5 bases from V and 0 bases from J, with 15 bases between. Germline V gene lookup returns CDR1 LNHNV and CDR2 YYDKDF (reference sequence). DNA for the CDR3: TGTGCCACCAGCGGAAACAGGGCAGCTAGCACAGATACGCAGTATTTT. This encodes CATSGNRAASTDTQYF. Variable domain in full (rest from reference TRBV15 and TRBJ2-3): DAMVIQNPRYQVTQFGKPVTLSCSQTLNHNVMYWYQQKSSQAPKLLFHYYDKDFNNEADTPDNFQSRRPNTSFCFLDIRSPGLGDTAMYLCATSGNRAASTDTQYFGPGTRLTVL.

Concerning this clonotype itself: Relative to the germline gene, one junction end is altered; a read error may explain this. This chain connects TRBV7-9 to TRBJ1-1, with 7 bases aligning to TRBD1. The CDR3 is made up of 14 amino acids. Germline loops: CDR1 SEHNR, CDR2 FQNEAQ (reference sequence). The CDR3 here is CVSRATGKSTEAFF. DNA for the CDR3: TGTGTCAGCAGAGCGACAGGGAAGAGCACTGAAGCTTTCTTT. Filled out from reference TRBV7-9 and TRBJ1-1, the complete variable domain reads DTGVSQNPRHKITKRGQNVTFRCDPISEHNRLYWYRQTLGQGPEFLTYFQNEAQLEKSRLLSDRFSAERPKGSFSTLEIQRTEQGDSAMYLCVSRATGKSTEAFFGQGTRLTVV.